These 22 T cell receptor beta chains were all obtained from the same sample, sequenced in a study of cytomegalovirus exposure and HLA in healthy donors. PCR used 60 Vbeta primers and 13 Jbeta primers. Data came from immunoSEQ multiplex PCR; TCRdb stores just in-frame clones and leaves some out. The table has 150,000 to 200,000 clones, under 80% seen once. Sequenced sample: PBMCs. The origin of the receptors is a female donor in good health and CMV-seronegative.

As DNA, the CDR3 is TGTGCCAGCAGCTTTGACAGGGGTGGGCAGTTCTTC. It translates to CASSFDRGGQFF. The V call is TRBV11-2, the J call TRBJ2-1, with TRBD1 matching over 8 bases. V dropped 3 bases and J dropped 12; count of bases not matched to a gene: 4. CDR1 is SGHAT and CDR2 is FQNNGV in the germline V gene. This CDR3 spans 12 amino acids.

There are a few counts of this clone. The chain combines TRBV2 with TRBJ2-1, with 9 bases lining up with TRBD2. Trimming cost V 2 bases and J 4 bases; bases outside gene matches: 3. The CDR3 totals 15 residues. Germline values: CDR1 SNHLY, CDR2 FYNNEI. CDR3: CASSENLAGYNEQFF. The CDR3 DNA follows: TGTGCCAGCAGTGAAAACCTAGCGGGGTACAATGAGCAGTTCTTC.

The rearrangement uses TRBV6-5 and TRBJ2-7; TRBD1 matches 8 bases. The CDR3 extends over 14 amino acids. The J segment lost 5 bases and the V segment lost 7 bases, leaving 10 bases of the junction unmatched. Germline V lookup: CDR1 MNHEY, CDR2 SVGAGI. The CDR3 here is CASTDADRVDEQYF. DNA for the CDR3: TGTGCCAGCACCGACGCGGACAGGGTCGACGAGCAGTACTTC.

V is TRBV9 and J is TRBJ2-7; 8 bases map to TRBD1. This CDR3 region has 15 residues. CDR1 and CDR2 (germline): SGDLS, YYNGEE. V dropped 3 bases and J dropped 0; count of bases not matched to a gene: 5. The CDR3 is CASSARDRSSYEQYF. The CDR3 DNA sequence: TGTGCCAGCAGCGCGCGGGACAGGAGCTCCTACGAGCAGTACTTC.

This chain uses TRBV6-6 with TRBJ2-3; perhaps TRBD2 as D (5 bases). Germline lookup yields CDR1 MNHNY and CDR2 SVGAGI (reference sequence). CDR3 length: 15 amino acids. V dropped 0 bases and J dropped 6 bases, with 13 bases sitting between them. The CDR3 DNA follows: TGTGCCAGCAGTTACTCGAGCAGCCGAGGGGATACGCAGTATTTT. Translation: CASSYSSSRGDTQYF.

The sample holds one count of this clone. The V call is TRBV19, the J call TRBJ1-1, with D possibly TRBD1 on 6 matching bases. Germline V gene sequence: CDR1 LNHDA, CDR2 SQIVND (reference sequence). The CDR3 has 13 residues. V was clipped by 3 bases and J by 3 bases, with 8 bases between them. In DNA, the CDR3 is TGTGCCAGTAGTATTACAGGGTACACTGAAGCTTTCTTT. Translation gives CASSITGYTEAFF.

The chain recombines TRBV5-4 with TRBJ2-3, with 8 bases lining up with TRBD1. V shed 0 bases, J shed 4 bases, and the junction held 7 bases outside the gene matches. The CDR3 loop spans 16 amino acids. CDR1 is SGHNT and CDR2 is YYREEE in the germline V gene (reference sequence). For the CDR3, the DNA is TGTGCCAGCAGCTTGGGGGCGGGACAGGCCGCAGATACGCAGTATTTT. It translates to CASSLGAGQAADTQYF.

The V and J genes are TRBV6-6 and TRBJ1-1, with a weak D call TRBD1 (5 bases). V lost 2 bases to trimming and J lost 7 bases, with 8 bases between them. CDR3 size: 12 residues. The germline V gene has CDR1 MNHNY and CDR2 SVGAGI (reference sequence). For the CDR3, the DNA is TGTGCCAGCAGTTACGCCGGGGGTGAAGCTTTCTTT. The encoded protein is CASSYAGGEAFF.

This clone was recorded a few times. This rearrangement joins TRBV29-1 to TRBJ1-2; TRBD1 matches 8 bases. V trimming: 6 bases; J trimming: 4 bases; junction bases outside the gene matches: 4. This CDR3 comprises 12 residues. Germline-derived CDR1 and CDR2 are SQVTM and ANQGSEA. The CDR3 here is CSVGQGGYGYTF. CDR3 in DNA: TGCAGCGTAGGACAGGGTGGCTATGGCTACACCTTC. The full variable domain, with the rest looked up from reference TRBV29-1 and TRBJ1-2, is SAVISQKPSRDICQRGTSLTIQCQVDSQVTMMFWYRQQPGQSLTLIATANQGSEATYESGFVIDKFPISRPNLTFSTLTVSNMSPEDSSIYLCSVGQGGYGYTFGSGTRLTVV.

The genes are TRBV30 and TRBJ2-1; D call uncertain. From germline, CDR1 is GTSNPN and CDR2 SVGIG (reference sequence). Trimming took 0 bases from V and 6 from J, leaving 9 bases between them. CDR3 length equals 13 residues. CDR3 protein: CAWSVLALNEQFF. The CDR3 DNA reads TGTGCCTGGAGTGTACTTGCCCTCAATGAGCAGTTCTTC.

The rearrangement uses TRBV30 and TRBJ2-1; 8 bases are a match to TRBD2. The V gene end was trimmed by 1 base and the J gene end by 5 bases; junction bases not matched to a gene: 7. The germline V gene encodes CDR1 GTSNPN and CDR2 SVGIG (reference sequence). The CDR3 spans 15 residues. This chain's CDR3 is CAWSAGGPRDNEQFF. The CDR3 DNA follows: TGTGCCTGGAGTGCGGGAGGGCCCAGGGACAATGAGCAGTTCTTC. The complete variable domain, with remaining parts taken from reference TRBV30 and TRBJ2-1, reads SQTIHQWPATLVQPVGSPLSLECTVEGTSNPNLYWYRQAAGRGLQLLFYSVGIGQISSEVPQNLSASRPQDRQFILSSKKLLLSDSGFYLCAWSAGGPRDNEQFFGPGTRLTVL.

This clone came up a few times. The gene calls are TRBV5-1 and TRBJ1-1, with unresolved D. V lost 0 bases and J 4 bases, leaving 10 bases between the germline ends. The CDR3 is made up of 14 amino acids. Germline V gene data show CDR1 as SGHRS and CDR2 as YFSETQ. The CDR3 sequence is CASSLASGSTEAFF. CDR3 nucleotides: TGCGCCAGCAGCTTGGCCTCGGGGAGCACTGAAGCTTTCTTT.

The V gene is TRBV5-4, the J gene TRBJ1-1, with D tentatively TRBD1 (5 bases). V shed 4 bases and J shed 1 base, with 14 bases lying between them. Germline loops: CDR1 SGHNT, CDR2 YYREEE (reference sequence). The CDR3 is made up of 15 amino acids. Here the CDR3 DNA reads TGTGCCAGCAGCCTTGAGATACAGGCGAACACTGAAGCTTTCTTT. It codes for CASSLEIQANTEAFF.

Only a few counts were recorded for this clone. The chain has TRBV2 and TRBJ2-7, with D maybe TRBD2 (5 bases). The V gene's germline CDR1 is SNHLY and CDR2 FYNNEI. There are 11 residues in the CDR3. Trimming took 9 bases from V and 3 from J, leaving 9 bases between them. The chain's CDR3 is CASTSGYEQYF. The CDR3 nucleotides read TGTGCCAGTACAAGCGGCTACGAGCAGTACTTC.

This clone was counted a single time. This chain uses TRBV10-3 with TRBJ1-1; D is unresolved. This CDR3 comprises 16 residues. Germline V gene data show CDR1 as ENHRY and CDR2 as SYGVKD. V was shortened by 3 bases and J by 1 base, with 15 bases between the two germline ends. The CDR3 region is CAISDSRHLQNTEAFF. CDR3 in DNA: TGTGCCATCAGTGACTCGCGTCACCTGCAGAACACTGAAGCTTTCTTT.

The gene calls are TRBV6-5 and TRBJ2-7; D is perhaps TRBD1 (9 bases). The V and J ends lost 2 bases and 4 bases respectively, with 18 bases between them. Germline V gene sequence: CDR1 MNHEY, CDR2 SVGAGI. The CDR3 loop spans 16 amino acids. The CDR3 reads CASSYRGGQGGYEQYF. The DNA for the CDR3 is TGTGCCAGCAGTTACCGGGGGGGACAGGGAGGTTACGAGCAGTACTTC.

V is TRBV7-6 and J is TRBJ2-3, with 7 bases identical to TRBD1. There are 15 residues in the CDR3. The trim removed 5 bases at V and 0 bases at J, leaving 5 bases unmatched. Germline V gene sequence: CDR1 SGHVS, CDR2 FNYEAQ. The CDR3 spells CASSQTGQSTDTQYF. CDR3 DNA sequence: TGTGCCAGCAGCCAAACGGGACAGAGCACAGATACGCAGTATTTT.

This clone occurred a few times. The gene calls are TRBV4-1 and TRBJ1-5; TRBD1 might be the D (5 bases). Trimming pared 0 bases from V and 3 bases from J, leaving 18 bases between. CDR3 length: 18 residues. The germline V gene has CDR1 MGHRA and CDR2 YSYEKL. The DNA of the CDR3 is TGCGCCAGCAGCCAAGATATTGGGGCGAGGACCTCCAATCAGCCCCAGCATTTT. Translated: CASSQDIGARTSNQPQHF.

This clone was recorded a few times. The J gene is TRBJ2-2, the V gene TRBV19, with TRBD2 matching over 8 bases. The CDR3 is made up of 15 amino acids. CDR1 LNHDA and CDR2 SQIVND come from the germline V gene (reference sequence). V was clipped by 7 bases and J by 4 bases; unmatched bases: 8. In DNA, the CDR3 is TGTGCCAGTAAAACTCAGCGGGAGCTCACCGGGGAGCTGTTTTTT. Its protein is CASKTQRELTGELFF.

CDR3 DNA: TGCGCCAGCAGCTTGCAGGGTTTCGTGAGGACTGAAGCTTTCTTT. It codes for CASSLQGFVRTEAFF. V usage is TRBV5-1 and J usage is TRBJ1-1; weak D call: TRBD1 (5 bases). Germline loops: CDR1 SGHRS, CDR2 YFSETQ. CDR3 size: 15 residues. V was shortened by 1 base and J by 5 bases, with 15 bases between the two germline ends.

The chain couples TRBV30 to TRBJ1-6, with 9 bases that match TRBD1. The CDR3 is 16 residues long. The germline V gene encodes CDR1 GTSNPN and CDR2 SVGIG (reference sequence). After removal of 6 bases from V and 0 bases from J, the junction contained 6 bases not matched to a gene. CDR3 nucleotide sequence: TGTGCCTGCGACAGGGGGTCTAGCTCCTATAATTCACCCCTCCACTTT. Translating gives CACDRGSSSYNSPLHF.

The V and J genes are TRBV11-2 and TRBJ2-5; maybe TRBD1 (6 bases). The DNA matches TRBJ2-7 better at its end, which makes the J call doubtful. The CDR3 extends over 14 amino acids. Germline V gene sequence: CDR1 SGHAT, CDR2 FQNNGV. The CDR3 region has the DNA TGTGCCAGCAGCTTAGGAGGGGGTTACTACGAGCAGTACTTC. Translated, it gives CASSLGGGYYEQYF.